The source of this TCR beta chain is a study of shared clonotypes between healthy human individuals (dated by TCRdb to the early 2020s). Regarding the study in general: The cohort included a few men and two women between 18 and 49 years of age. For each donor, three plates each were used for CD4 naive and CD4 memory, two plates were used for CD8 naive, and one plate was used for CD8 memory. To estimate repertoire size and how much clonotypes are shared between individuals, the study performed deep sequencing of blood TCR repertoires from five healthy adults. Different laboratories and diverse techniques were used to prepare libraries and sequence TCR repertoires, to increase sequencing depth and limit assay-specific biases. Leukapheresis yielded between about 0.9 and 8.9 billion PBMCs per donor. What the authors observed across the whole study: Pairwise subsampling led to the expectation that sequencing depth would affect the degree of clonotype sharing among donors. The small number of donors limited the genetic and exposure-history diversity represented. Sampling was restricted to blood, and TCR repertoires in tissues likely differ from the TCR repertoires found in blood. Rarefaction of sorted-subset datasets indicated incomplete sequencing despite the large sequencing depth. Naive subsets generally had larger estimated clonotype richness than memory subsets did. Compared with non-shared clonotypes, the clonotypes found in all four sorted-subset donors had higher generation probabilities. About 5% of naive CD4, roughly 3.5% of naive CD8, 2.3% of memory CD4, and approximately 0.39% of memory CD8 clonotypes were shared across a handful of donors.

With regard to this clone: Its antigen has not been determined. No per-base quality is available; no much larger clone lies one base away.

Using the deep immunoSEQ assay, TCR CDR3 regions were amplified from genomic DNA by multiplex PCR. Extracted genomic DNA from each cell subset was spread evenly across all wells of several immunoSEQ 96-well plates, with each plate serving as a replicate. For sorted subsets, approximately 0.2 ug of genomic DNA, equivalent to around 29,000 T cell genomes, went into each replicate PCR. Purified libraries were measured with a Qubit 3.0 fluorometer, size-checked on a Bioanalyzer 2100, and measured again with the KAPA Library Quantification kit. Each immunoSEQ 96-well plate was sequenced on its own single-read 150-cycle Illumina NextSeq 550 flow cell. The study's processing was this. Because the immunoSEQ output held only junctional sequences and lacked quality scores, the filtering could not match the filtering applied to full-length reads. To assign V/J genes and CDR3, sequences were annotated against IMGT germline references using PyIR, a Python wrapper for IgBLAST v1.9. Reads with weak V/J assignments (E-value above 1e-6), missing CDR3, stop codons, out-of-frame junctions, or ambiguous translated residues were removed. V3J clonotypes were defined as sequences sharing an identical inferred V gene, J gene, and CDR3 amino acid sequence. Percentage overlap between repertoires was calculated by dividing the number of shared unique clonotypes by the size of the smaller repertoire. Three approaches were used to assess repertoire richness: RTK rarefaction, the Chao1 estimator, and Recon v2.1 estimates of unobserved clonotypes. Generation probabilities were computed with OLGA for all TCRbeta clonotypes obtained by the gDNA method from a few donors. As stored in TCRdb, this immuneACCESS dataset retains in-frame rearrangements with V and J assigned. A fraction of the clones does not appear; measured against another copy, unresolved V genes explain less than half of the discrepancy, and the remainder lacks a known reason. That table supplies the V and J calls and clone size; D and trimming were determined from the DNA. The sample table records about 1.5 million clones; about 96% of these occur just once. In total, the top ten clones hold about 1.2% of the sample.

Relative to germline, V is 1 base shorter and J is 4 bases shorter, with 14 bases between their ends. From the germline V gene (reference sequence), CDR1 is SEHNR and CDR2 is FQNEAQ. The CDR3 runs 16 residues from the cysteine to the phenylalanine. Only the CDR3 portion is preserved as DNA: 48 bases, with reading frame beginning at the first base. The donors were healthy, HIV-negative adults with no recently reported acute infections or vaccinations. All donors were Caucasian adults living in Nashville, Tennessee, USA. Magnetic negative selection was used to enrich CD4+ T cells, after which naive cells were positively selected on CD45RA and the negative fraction became the memory subset. Blood was obtained by leukapheresis, after which PBMCs were separated by Ficoll-Histopaque density gradient centrifugation and cryopreserved in liquid nitrogen vapor phase. Purity and quantity of every magnetically sorted T cell population were checked by analytical flow cytometry. Genomic DNA was isolated from each sorted fraction and quantified by UV absorbance on a Nanodrop 2000c.

The chain is made from TRBV7-9 and TRBJ1-5; no confident D gene assignment can be made. The specimen was naive CD4+ T cells sorted from blood. The intended sense of this specimen's cell subset or site label: CD45RA+ positively selected. This receptor was obtained from a man aged 25 to 45 in good health. The nucleotides are TGTGCCAGCAGCTTAGGTGAAGGCAGGCTAAATCAGCCCCAGCATTTT. The resulting protein is CASSLGEGRLNQPQHF.